The TCR beta chain under discussion was sequenced for a study of identical twins. General study points: Insertions were fewer in abundant cord blood beta clonotypes, whereas memory repertoires showed none of this pattern.

Germline assignment: CDR1 SGHVS and CDR2 FNYEAQ. This CDR3 contains 13 residues. V lost 8 bases and J lost 6, with 17 bases in between. TCRdb processed the 5' RACE reads anew with MiXCR; each CDR3 protein has one entry. The table has some 190,000 distinct CDR3 sequences, 15% seen once. This clonotype was detected only a few times. Its antigen remains unknown. These sequences were also reported in another study, on T cells expressing NK-cell markers. As that report states: Among eight sequenced donors, seven carried HCMV seropositivity while one was seronegative.

Input material: CD8+ T cells sorted from blood. This chain links TRBV7-6 with TRBJ2-7, with D unclear. The TCR was taken from a woman aged 18-29 years in good health. The CDR3 coding sequence is TGTGCCAGCGGCGGAGTGTTTATAAGCGAGCAGTACTTC. Translating it yields CASGGVFISEQYF.